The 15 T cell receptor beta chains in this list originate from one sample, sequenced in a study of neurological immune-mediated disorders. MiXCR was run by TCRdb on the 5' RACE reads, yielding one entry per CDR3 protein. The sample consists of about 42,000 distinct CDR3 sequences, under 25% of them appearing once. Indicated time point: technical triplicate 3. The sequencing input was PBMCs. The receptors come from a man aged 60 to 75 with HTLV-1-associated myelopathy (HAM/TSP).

CDR3 protein: CASSFGIQGPKPNTGELFF. The DNA of the CDR3 is TGTGCCAGCAGTTTCGGGATACAGGGGCCTAAGCCGAACACCGGGGAGCTGTTTTTT. The rearrangement uses TRBV28 and TRBJ2-2, with 7 bases lining up with TRBD1. The CDR3 spans 19 residues. Germline CDR1 reads MDHEN; CDR2 reads SYDVKM. Trimming cost V 3 bases and J 0 bases; bases outside gene matches: 13.

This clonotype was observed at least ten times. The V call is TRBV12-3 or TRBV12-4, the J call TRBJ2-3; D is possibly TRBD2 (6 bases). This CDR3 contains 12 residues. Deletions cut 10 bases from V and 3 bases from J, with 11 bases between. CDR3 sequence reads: CATDRGTDTQYF. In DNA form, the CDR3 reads TGTGCCACCGATCGGGGGACAGATACGCAGTATTTT.

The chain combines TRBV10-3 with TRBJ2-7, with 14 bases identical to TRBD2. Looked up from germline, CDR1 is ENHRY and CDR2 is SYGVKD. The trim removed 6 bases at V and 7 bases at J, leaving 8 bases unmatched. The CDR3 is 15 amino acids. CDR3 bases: TGTGCCATCAGCGTGGGACTAGCGGGAGCGAGGGAGCAGTACTTC. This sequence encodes CAISVGLAGAREQYF.

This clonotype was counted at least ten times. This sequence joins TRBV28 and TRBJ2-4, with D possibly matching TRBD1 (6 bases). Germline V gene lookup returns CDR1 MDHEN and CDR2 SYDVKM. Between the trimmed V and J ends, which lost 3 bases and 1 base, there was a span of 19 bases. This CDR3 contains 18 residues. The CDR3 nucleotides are TGTGCCAGCAGTTTCTCCCCGGACAGCCTCGTTGCCAAAAACATTCAGTACTTC. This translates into CASSFSPDSLVAKNIQYF.

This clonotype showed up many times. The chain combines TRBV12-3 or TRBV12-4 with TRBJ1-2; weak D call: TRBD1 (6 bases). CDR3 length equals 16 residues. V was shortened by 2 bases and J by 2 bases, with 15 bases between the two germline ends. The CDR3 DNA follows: TGTGCCAGCAGTTTAAATGTTGGGGGGGGCAACTATGGCTACACCTTC. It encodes CASSLNVGGGNYGYTF.

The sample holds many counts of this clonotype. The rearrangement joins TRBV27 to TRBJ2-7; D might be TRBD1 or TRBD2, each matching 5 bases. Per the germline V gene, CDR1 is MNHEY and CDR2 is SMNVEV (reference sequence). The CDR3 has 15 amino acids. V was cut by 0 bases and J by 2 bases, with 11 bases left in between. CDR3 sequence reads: CASSLSGQGAYEQYF. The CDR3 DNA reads TGTGCCAGCAGTTTATCGGGGCAGGGAGCCTACGAGCAGTACTTC.

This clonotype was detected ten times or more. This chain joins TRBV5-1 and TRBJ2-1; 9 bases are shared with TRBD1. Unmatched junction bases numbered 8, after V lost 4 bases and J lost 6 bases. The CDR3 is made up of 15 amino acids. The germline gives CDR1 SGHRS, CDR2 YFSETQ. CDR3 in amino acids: CASSLRDRVINEQFF. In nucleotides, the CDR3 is TGCGCCAGCAGCCTCCGGGACAGGGTAATCAATGAGCAGTTCTTC.

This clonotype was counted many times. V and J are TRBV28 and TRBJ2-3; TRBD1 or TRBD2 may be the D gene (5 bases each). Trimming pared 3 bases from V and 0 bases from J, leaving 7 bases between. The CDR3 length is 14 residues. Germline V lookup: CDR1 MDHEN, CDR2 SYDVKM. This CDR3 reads CASSLGTSTDTQYF. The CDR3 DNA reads TGTGCCAGCAGTTTGGGGACGAGCACAGATACGCAGTATTTT. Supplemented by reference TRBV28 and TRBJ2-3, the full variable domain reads DVKVTQSSRYLVKRTGEKVFLECVQDMDHENMFWYRQDPGLGLRLIYFSYDVKMKEKGDIPEGYSVSREKKERFSLILESASTNQTSMYLCASSLGTSTDTQYFGPGTRLTVL.

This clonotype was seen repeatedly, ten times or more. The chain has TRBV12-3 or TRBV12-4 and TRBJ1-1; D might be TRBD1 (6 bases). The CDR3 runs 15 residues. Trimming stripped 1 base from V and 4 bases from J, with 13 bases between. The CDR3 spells CASSLGQVGGTEAFF. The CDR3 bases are TGTGCCAGCAGTTTAGGACAGGTTGGGGGCACTGAAGCTTTCTTT.

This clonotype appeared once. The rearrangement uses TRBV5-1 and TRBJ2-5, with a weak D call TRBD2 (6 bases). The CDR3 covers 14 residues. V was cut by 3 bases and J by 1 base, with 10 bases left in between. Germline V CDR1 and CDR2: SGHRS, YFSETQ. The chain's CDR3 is CASSSFGGQETQYF. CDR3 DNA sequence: TGCGCCAGCAGCTCCTTCGGGGGCCAAGAGACCCAGTACTTC.

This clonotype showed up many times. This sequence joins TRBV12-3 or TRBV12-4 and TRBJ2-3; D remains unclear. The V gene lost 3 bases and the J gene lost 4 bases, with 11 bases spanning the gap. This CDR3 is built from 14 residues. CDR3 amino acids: CASSFRQTPDTQYF. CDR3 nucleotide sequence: TGTGCCAGCAGTTTCAGGCAGACCCCAGATACGCAGTATTTT.

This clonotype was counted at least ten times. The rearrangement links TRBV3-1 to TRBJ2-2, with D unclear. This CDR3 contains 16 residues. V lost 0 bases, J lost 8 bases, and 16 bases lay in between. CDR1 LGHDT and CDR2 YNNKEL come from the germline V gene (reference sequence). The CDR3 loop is CASSQEGWRSSGELFF. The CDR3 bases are TGTGCCAGCAGCCAAGAAGGCTGGCGTAGTTCGGGGGAGCTGTTTTTT. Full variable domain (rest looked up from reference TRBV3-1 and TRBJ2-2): DTAVSQTPKYLVTQMGNDKSIKCEQNLGHDTMYWYKQDSKKFLKIMFSYNNKELIINETVPNRFSPKSPDKAHLNLHINSLELGDSAVYFCASSQEGWRSSGELFFGEGSRLTVL.

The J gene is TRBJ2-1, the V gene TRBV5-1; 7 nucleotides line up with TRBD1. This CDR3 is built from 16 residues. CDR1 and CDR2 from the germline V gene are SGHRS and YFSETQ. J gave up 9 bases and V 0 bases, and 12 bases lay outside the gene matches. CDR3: CASSLGGSGQVSEQFF. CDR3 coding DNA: TGCGCCAGCAGCTTGGGGGGAAGCGGACAGGTCTCTGAGCAGTTCTTC.

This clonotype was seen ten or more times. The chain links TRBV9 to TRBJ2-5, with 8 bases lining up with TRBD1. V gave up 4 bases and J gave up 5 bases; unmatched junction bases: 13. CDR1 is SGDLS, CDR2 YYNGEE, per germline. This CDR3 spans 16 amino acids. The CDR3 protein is CASSSSAGRGLETQYF. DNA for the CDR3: TGTGCCAGCAGCTCGAGCGCGGGCAGGGGGCTCGAGACCCAGTACTTC.

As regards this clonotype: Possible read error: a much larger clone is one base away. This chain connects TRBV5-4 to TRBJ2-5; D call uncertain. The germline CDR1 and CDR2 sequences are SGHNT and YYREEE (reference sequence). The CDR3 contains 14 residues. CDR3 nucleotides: TGTGCCAGCAGCTTGAGGGTGTTTCAAGAGATCCAGTACTTC. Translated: CASSLRVFQEIQYF.